This T cell receptor beta chain was profiled in a study of breast tumors, draining lymph nodes, adjacent tissues. Broader study findings: Data fit most tumor T cells coming from lymph node, expanding in tumor. Tumors had less TCR diversity than lymph nodes, more than nontumor tissue.

Germline V gene data show CDR1 as MRHNA and CDR2 as SNTAGT. Trimming took 5 bases from V and 6 from J, leaving 28 bases between them. The CDR3 length is 18 residues. TCRdb re-called the multiplex PCR reads through MiXCR, storing one row per CDR3 protein. Of more than 250,000 distinct CDR3 sequences detected, over 30% appear once; the ten largest clones hold about 1%. As for this clonotype: No antigen is known for it. Given a much more abundant clone one base away, this may be a read error.

The lymph nodes were axillary draining lymph nodes from breast cancer patients. The TCR comes from a female donor with breast cancer. Some clones in this sample may be carry-over from other donors' samples. Sequencing was carried out using axillary lymph node tissue. The gene calls are TRBV6-4 and TRBJ2-5; possible D gene TRBD1, 8 bases. The CDR3 region is CASSYQGAQGRAGKTQYF. As DNA, the CDR3 is TGTGCCAGCAGTTACCAGGGGGCGCAGGGGAGGGCGGGAAAGACCCAGTACTTC.